The 4 T cell receptor beta chains in this list originate from one sample, sequenced in a study of T cells in Graves' hyperthyroidism and ophthalmopathy. Amplified TCR beta CDR3 regions came from RNA transcripts. The TCR CDR3 was amplified in a first-round RT-PCR using the HTBI primer set. TCRdb recomputed calls from the multiplex PCR reads with MiXCR, one row per CDR3 protein. The sample has a few hundred thousand distinct CDR3 sequences; over 13% are singletons. The sequenced material came from blood. The source of these receptors is a woman in her late teens or twenties with Graves' hyperthyroidism.

About this clonotype: Just one base apart from a much larger clone, this may be a read error. J is TRBJ1-2 and V is TRBV18, with D maybe TRBD1 (6 bases). The CDR3 consists of 13 residues. Trimming removed 3 bases from V and 8 bases from J, with 13 bases in between. The germline CDR1 and CDR2 sequences are KGHSH and LQKENI. CDR3 residues: CASSPARDNGYTF. The CDR3 bases are TGTGCCAGCTCACCGGCACGGGACAACGGCTACACCTTC.

The table lists this clonotype with many counts. The rearrangement joins TRBV9 to TRBJ2-1, with D tentatively TRBD1 or TRBD2 (5 bases each). The germline V gene encodes CDR1 SGDLS and CDR2 YYNGEE. There are 15 residues in the CDR3. V lost 0 bases to trimming and J lost 9 bases, with 16 bases between them. CDR3 in DNA: TGTGCCAGCAGCGTAGTACGGCAGGGTGCGGGTGAGCAGTTCTTC. Amino acid sequence: CASSVVRQGAGEQFF.

Note on this clonotype: A much larger clone lies a single base off, so this may be a read error. The rearrangement joins TRBV6-1 to TRBJ2-7, with TRBD2 matching over 9 bases. This CDR3 is 16 amino acids long. Trimming took 7 bases from V and 3 from J; bases not matched to a gene: 13. Germline assignment: CDR1 MNHNS and CDR2 SASEGT. CDR3 bases: TGTGCCAGCATACGTCTAGCGGGAACGATTGGCTACGAGCAGTACTTC. Translated, it gives CASIRLAGTIGYEQYF.

This clonotype has just a few counts. The chain joins TRBV3-1 to TRBJ2-4; 11 bases match TRBD2. After removal of 4 bases from V and 9 bases from J, the junction contained 14 bases not matched to a gene. This CDR3 spans 17 amino acids. Per the germline V gene, CDR1 is LGHDT and CDR2 is YNNKEL (reference sequence). The DNA of the CDR3 is TGTGCCAGCAGCCTACCCCCCGGGACTAGCGGTTGGCCCATTCAGTACTTC. It translates to CASSLPPGTSGWPIQYF.